This T cell receptor (beta chain) appears in the sequencing data of a study of cytomegalovirus exposure and HLA in healthy donors. General observations from the study: Several of the most significant clusters were apparently associated with common viral pathogens in a later analysis.

Concerning this clone: The target antigen is unknown.

Each donor was nominally healthy when sampled (though unrecorded immune exposures were likely). Both 60 Vbeta primers and 13 Jbeta primers went into the PCR. TCRdb's copy holds only in-frame clones and misses some; the assay was immunoSEQ multiplex PCR. The table lists fewer than 150,000 clones, about 80% of them singletons, with around 4.1% in the top ten. Sequencing was done on a sample of PBMCs. This sequence originates from a man between 35 and 55 years old in good health and CMV-seropositive.

For the CDR3, the DNA is TGCGCCAGCAGCGAGCCGGGACTAGCGGGAAATGAGCAGTTCTTC. Its protein is CASSEPGLAGNEQFF. The chain joins TRBV5-1 to TRBJ2-1, with 13 bases matching TRBD2. Germline V gene data show CDR1 as SGHRS and CDR2 as YFSETQ. The CDR3 runs 15 residues. The junction had 5 bases not matched to a gene; V was cut back by 4 bases and J by 7 bases.